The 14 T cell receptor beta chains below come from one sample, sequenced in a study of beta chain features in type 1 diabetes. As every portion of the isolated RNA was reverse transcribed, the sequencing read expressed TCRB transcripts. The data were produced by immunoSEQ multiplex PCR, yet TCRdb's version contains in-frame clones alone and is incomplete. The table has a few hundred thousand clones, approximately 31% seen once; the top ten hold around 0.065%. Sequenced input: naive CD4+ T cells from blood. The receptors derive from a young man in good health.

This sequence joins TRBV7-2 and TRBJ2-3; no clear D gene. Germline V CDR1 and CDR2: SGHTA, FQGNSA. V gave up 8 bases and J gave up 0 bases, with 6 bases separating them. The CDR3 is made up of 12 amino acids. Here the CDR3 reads CASASSTDTQYF. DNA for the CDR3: TGTGCCAGCGCATCGAGCACAGATACGCAGTATTTT. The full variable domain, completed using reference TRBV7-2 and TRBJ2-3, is GAGVSQSPSNKVTEKGKDVELRCDPISGHTALYWYRQSLGQGLEFLIYFQGNSAPDKSGLPSDRFSAERTGGSVSTLTIQRTQQEDSAVYLCASASSTDTQYFGPGTRLTVL.

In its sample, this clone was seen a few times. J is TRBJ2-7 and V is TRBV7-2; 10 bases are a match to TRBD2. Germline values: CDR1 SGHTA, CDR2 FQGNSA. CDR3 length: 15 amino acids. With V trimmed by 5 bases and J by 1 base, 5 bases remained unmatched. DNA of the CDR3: TGTGCCAGCAGCGCCGGACTAGCGGTTTCCTACGAGCAGTACTTC. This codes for CASSAGLAVSYEQYF. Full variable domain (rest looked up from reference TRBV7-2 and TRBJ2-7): GAGVSQSPSNKVTEKGKDVELRCDPISGHTALYWYRQSLGQGLEFLIYFQGNSAPDKSGLPSDRFSAERTGGSVSTLTIQRTQQEDSAVYLCASSAGLAVSYEQYFGPGTRLTVT.

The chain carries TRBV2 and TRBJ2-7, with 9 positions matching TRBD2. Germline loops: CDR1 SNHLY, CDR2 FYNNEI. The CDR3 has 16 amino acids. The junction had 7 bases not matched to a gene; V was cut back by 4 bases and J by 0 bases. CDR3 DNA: TGTGCCAGCAGTGCCGGACTAGCGCTGAGCTCCTACGAGCAGTACTTC. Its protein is CASSAGLALSSYEQYF.

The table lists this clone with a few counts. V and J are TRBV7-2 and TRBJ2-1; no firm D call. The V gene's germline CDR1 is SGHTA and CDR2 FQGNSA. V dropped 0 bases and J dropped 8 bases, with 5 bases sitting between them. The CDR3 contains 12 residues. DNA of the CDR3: TGTGCCAGCAGCTTAGCGAAGTATGAGCAGTTCTTC. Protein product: CASSLAKYEQFF. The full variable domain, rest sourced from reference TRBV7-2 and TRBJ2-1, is GAGVSQSPSNKVTEKGKDVELRCDPISGHTALYWYRQSLGQGLEFLIYFQGNSAPDKSGLPSDRFSAERTGGSVSTLTIQRTQQEDSAVYLCASSLAKYEQFFGPGTRLTVL.

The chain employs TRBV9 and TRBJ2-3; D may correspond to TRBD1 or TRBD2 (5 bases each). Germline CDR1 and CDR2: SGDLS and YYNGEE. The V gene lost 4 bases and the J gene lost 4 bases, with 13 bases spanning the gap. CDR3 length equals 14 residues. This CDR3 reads CASSWGPEADTQYF. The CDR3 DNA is TGTGCCAGCAGCTGGGGCCCGGAGGCAGATACGCAGTATTTT.

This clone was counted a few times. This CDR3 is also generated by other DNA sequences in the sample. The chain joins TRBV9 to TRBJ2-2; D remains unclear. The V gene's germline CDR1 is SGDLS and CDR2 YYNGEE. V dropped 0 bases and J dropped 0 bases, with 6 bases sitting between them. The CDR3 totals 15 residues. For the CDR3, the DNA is TGTGCCAGCAGCGTAGGCACCTCGAACACCGGGGAGCTGTTTTTT. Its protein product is CASSVGTSNTGELFF.

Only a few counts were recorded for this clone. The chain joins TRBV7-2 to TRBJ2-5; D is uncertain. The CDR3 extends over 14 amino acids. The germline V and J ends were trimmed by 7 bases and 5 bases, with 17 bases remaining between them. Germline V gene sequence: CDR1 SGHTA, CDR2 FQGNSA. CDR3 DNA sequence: TGTGCCAGCACCCGTTACAATAGTCGCGAGACCCAGTACTTC. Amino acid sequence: CASTRYNSRETQYF. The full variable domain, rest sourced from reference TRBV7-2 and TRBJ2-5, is GAGVSQSPSNKVTEKGKDVELRCDPISGHTALYWYRQSLGQGLEFLIYFQGNSAPDKSGLPSDRFSAERTGGSVSTLTIQRTQQEDSAVYLCASTRYNSRETQYFGPGTRLLVL.

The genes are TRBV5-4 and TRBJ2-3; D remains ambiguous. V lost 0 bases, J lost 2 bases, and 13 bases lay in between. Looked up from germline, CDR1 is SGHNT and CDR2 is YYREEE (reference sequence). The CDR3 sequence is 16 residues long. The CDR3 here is CASSLGAVSPTDTQYF. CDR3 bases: TGTGCCAGCAGCTTGGGGGCGGTCTCACCCACAGATACGCAGTATTTT. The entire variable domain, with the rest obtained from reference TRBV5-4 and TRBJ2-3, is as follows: ETGVTQSPTHLIKTRGQQVTLRCSSQSGHNTVSWYQQALGQGPQFIFQYYREEENGRGNFPPRFSGLQFPNYSSELNVNALELDDSALYLCASSLGAVSPTDTQYFGPGTRLTVL.

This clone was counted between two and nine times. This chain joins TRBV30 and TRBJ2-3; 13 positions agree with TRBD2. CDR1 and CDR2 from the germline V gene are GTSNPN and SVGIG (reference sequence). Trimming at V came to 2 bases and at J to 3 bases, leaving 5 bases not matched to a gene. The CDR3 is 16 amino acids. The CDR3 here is CAWSSGTSGKTDTQYF. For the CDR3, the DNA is TGTGCCTGGAGTTCCGGGACTAGCGGGAAGACAGATACGCAGTATTTT.

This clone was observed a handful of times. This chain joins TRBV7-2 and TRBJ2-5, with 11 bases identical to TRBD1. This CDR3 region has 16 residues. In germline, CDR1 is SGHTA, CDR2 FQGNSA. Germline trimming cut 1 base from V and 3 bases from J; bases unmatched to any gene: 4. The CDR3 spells CASSLGDRGDEETQYF. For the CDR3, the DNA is TGTGCCAGCAGCTTAGGGGACAGGGGGGACGAAGAGACCCAGTACTTC.

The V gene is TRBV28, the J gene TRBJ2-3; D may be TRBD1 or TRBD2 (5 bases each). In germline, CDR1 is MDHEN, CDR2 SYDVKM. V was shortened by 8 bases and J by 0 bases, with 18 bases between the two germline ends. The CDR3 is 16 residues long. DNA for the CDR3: TGTGCCAGCCCCCCCCGGGGCAGTGCTAGCACAGATACGCAGTATTTT. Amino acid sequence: CASPPRGSASTDTQYF. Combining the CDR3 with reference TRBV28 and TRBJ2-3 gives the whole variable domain DVKVTQSSRYLVKRTGEKVFLECVQDMDHENMFWYRQDPGLGLRLIYFSYDVKMKEKGDIPEGYSVSREKKERFSLILESASTNQTSMYLCASPPRGSASTDTQYFGPGTRLTVL.

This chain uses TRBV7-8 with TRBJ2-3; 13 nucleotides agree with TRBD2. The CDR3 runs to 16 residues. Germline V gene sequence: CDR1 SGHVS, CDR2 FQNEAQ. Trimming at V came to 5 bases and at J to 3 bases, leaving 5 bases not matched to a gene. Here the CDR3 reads CASSIGTSGKTDTQYF. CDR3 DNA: TGTGCCAGCAGCATCGGGACTAGCGGGAAGACAGATACGCAGTATTTT.

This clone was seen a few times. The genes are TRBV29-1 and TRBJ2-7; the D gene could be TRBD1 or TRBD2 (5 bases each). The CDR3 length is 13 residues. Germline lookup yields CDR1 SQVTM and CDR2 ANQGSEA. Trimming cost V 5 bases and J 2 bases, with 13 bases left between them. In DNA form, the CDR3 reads TGCAGCGTTCGGGAACAGGTCGCCTACGAGCAGTACTTC. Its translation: CSVREQVAYEQYF.

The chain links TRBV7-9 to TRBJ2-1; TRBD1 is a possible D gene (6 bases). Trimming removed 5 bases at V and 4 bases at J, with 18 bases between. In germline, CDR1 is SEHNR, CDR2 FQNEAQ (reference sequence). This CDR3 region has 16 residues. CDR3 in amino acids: CASSLSRGHTYNEQFF. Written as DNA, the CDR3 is TGTGCCAGCAGCCTCTCTAGGGGACATACATACAATGAGCAGTTCTTC. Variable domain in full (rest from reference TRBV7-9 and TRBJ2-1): DTGVSQNPRHKITKRGQNVTFRCDPISEHNRLYWYRQTLGQGPEFLTYFQNEAQLEKSRLLSDRFSAERPKGSFSTLEIQRTEQGDSAMYLCASSLSRGHTYNEQFFGPGTRLTVL.